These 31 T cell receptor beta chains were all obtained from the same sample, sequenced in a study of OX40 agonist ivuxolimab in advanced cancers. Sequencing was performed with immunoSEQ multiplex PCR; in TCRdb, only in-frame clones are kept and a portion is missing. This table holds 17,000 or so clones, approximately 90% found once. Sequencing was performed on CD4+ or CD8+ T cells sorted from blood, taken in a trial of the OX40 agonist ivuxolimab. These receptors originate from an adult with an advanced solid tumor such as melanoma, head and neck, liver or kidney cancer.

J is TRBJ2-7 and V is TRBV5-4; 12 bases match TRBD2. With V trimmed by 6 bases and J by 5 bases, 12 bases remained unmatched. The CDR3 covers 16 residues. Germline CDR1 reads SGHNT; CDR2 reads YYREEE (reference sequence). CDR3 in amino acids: CASTVTSGSRGHEQYF. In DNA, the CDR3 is TGTGCCAGCACCGTGACTAGCGGGAGCCGGGGGCACGAGCAGTACTTC. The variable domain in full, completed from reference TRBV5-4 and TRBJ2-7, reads ETGVTQSPTHLIKTRGQQVTLRCSSQSGHNTVSWYQQALGQGPQFIFQYYREEENGRGNFPPRFSGLQFPNYSSELNVNALELDDSALYLCASTVTSGSRGHEQYFGPGTRLTVT.

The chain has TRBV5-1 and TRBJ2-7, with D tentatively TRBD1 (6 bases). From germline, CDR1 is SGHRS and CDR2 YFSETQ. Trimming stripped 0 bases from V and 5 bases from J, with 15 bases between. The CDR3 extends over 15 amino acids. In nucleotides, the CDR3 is TGCGCCAGCAGCTTGGACGCCGGGACAATCCACGAGCAGTACTTC. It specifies CASSLDAGTIHEQYF.

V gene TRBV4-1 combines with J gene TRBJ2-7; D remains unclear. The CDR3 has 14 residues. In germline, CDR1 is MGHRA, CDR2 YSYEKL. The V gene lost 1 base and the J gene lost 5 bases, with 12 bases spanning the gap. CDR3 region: CASSQGKGRNEQYF. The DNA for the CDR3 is TGCGCCAGCAGCCAAGGAAAGGGCCGCAACGAGCAGTACTTC.

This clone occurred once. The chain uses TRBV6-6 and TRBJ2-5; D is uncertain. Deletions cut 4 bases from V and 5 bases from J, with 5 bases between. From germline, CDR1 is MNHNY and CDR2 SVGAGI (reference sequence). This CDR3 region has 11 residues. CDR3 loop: CASSSQETQYF. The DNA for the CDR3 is TGTGCCAGCAGTTCTCAGGAGACCCAGTACTTC.

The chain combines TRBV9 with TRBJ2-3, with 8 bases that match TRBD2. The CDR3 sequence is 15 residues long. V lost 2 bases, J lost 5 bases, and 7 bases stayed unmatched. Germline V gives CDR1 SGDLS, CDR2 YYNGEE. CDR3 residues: CASSVSGREGDTQYF. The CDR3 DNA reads TGTGCCAGCAGCGTCTCCGGGAGGGAGGGAGATACGCAGTATTTT.

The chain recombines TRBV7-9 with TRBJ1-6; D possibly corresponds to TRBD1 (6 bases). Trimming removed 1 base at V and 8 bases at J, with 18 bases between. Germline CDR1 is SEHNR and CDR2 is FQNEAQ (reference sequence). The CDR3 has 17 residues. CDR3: CASSLGGPRRGYSPLHF. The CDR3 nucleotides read TGTGCCAGCAGCTTAGGGGGGCCCAGGAGGGGCTATTCACCCCTCCACTTT.

The CDR3 region has the DNA TGTGCCAGCAGCCAAGATCGGGGCTCTGGAAACACCATATATTTT. Amino acids: CASSQDRGSGNTIYF. V is TRBV11-2 and J is TRBJ1-3; D is unclear. CDR1 is SGHAT, CDR2 FQNNGV, per germline. V was pared by 5 bases and J by 0 bases, with 11 bases between. The CDR3 is 15 residues long.

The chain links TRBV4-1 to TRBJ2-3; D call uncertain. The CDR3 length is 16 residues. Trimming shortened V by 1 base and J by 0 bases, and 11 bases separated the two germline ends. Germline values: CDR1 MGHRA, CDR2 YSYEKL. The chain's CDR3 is CASSQVRSRSTDTQYF. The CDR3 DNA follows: TGCGCCAGCAGCCAAGTTCGGTCACGAAGCACAGATACGCAGTATTTT.

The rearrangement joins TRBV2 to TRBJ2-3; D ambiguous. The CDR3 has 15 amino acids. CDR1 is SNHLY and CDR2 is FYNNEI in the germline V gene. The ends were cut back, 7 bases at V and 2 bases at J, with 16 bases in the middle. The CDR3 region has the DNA TGTGCCAGCACTCGGGCGGCGGACCCCACAGATACGCAGTATTTT. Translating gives CASTRAADPTDTQYF.

The CDR3 bases are TGTGCCAGTAGTCCAACCGACGGTCCCGGTGGCTACACCTTC. Protein sequence: CASSPTDGPGGYTF. The rearrangement uses TRBV19 and TRBJ1-2; D is unresolved. V was cut by 5 bases and J by 7 bases, with 17 bases left in between. CDR1 and CDR2 from the germline V gene are LNHDA and SQIVND (reference sequence). This CDR3 spans 14 amino acids.

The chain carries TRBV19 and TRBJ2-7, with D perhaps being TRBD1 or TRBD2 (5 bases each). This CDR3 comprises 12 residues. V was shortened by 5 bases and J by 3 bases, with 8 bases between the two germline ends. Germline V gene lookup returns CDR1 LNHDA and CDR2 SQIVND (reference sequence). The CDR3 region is CASSRDGYEQYF. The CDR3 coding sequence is TGTGCCAGTAGTCGGGACGGCTACGAGCAGTACTTC.

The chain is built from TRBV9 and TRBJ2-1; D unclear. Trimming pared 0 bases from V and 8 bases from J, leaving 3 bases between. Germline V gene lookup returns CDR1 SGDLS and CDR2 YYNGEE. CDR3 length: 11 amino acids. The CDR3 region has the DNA TGTGCCAGCAGCGTAGACTATGAGCAGTTCTTC. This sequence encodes CASSVDYEQFF.

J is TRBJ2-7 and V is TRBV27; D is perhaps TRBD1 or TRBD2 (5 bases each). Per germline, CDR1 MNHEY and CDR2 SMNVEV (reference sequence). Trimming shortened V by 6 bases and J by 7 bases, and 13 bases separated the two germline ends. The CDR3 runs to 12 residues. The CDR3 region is CASRRGSGEQYF. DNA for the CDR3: TGTGCCAGCAGAAGGGGTTCGGGGGAGCAGTACTTC.

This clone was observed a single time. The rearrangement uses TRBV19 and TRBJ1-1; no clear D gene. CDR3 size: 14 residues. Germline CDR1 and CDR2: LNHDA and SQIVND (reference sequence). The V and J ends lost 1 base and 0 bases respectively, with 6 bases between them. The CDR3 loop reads CASSIGVMNTEAFF. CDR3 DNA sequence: TGTGCCAGTAGTATAGGGGTTATGAACACTGAAGCTTTCTTT.

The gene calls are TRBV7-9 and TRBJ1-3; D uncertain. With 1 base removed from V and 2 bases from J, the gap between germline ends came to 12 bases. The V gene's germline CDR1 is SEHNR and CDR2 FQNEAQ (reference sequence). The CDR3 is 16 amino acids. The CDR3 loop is CASSLDILVPGNTIYF. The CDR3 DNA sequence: TGTGCCAGCAGCTTAGATATTTTGGTTCCTGGAAACACCATATATTTT. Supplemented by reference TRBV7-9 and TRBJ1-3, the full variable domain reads DTGVSQNPRHKITKRGQNVTFRCDPISEHNRLYWYRQTLGQGPEFLTYFQNEAQLEKSRLLSDRFSAERPKGSFSTLEIQRTEQGDSAMYLCASSLDILVPGNTIYFGEGSWLTVV.

The CDR3, as DNA: TGTGCCAGCAGCGTAGGAGCAGGGCTCCAAGAGACCCAGTACTTC. Amino acid sequence: CASSVGAGLQETQYF. This chain links TRBV9 with TRBJ2-5; D is possibly TRBD1 (5 bases). Germline V lookup: CDR1 SGDLS, CDR2 YYNGEE. This CDR3 is 15 amino acids long. V dropped 0 bases and J dropped 1 base, with 10 bases sitting between them.

Here the CDR3 reads CAISDQDRGSDEQFF. The CDR3 nucleotides read TGTGCCATCAGTGACCAGGACAGGGGGTCCGATGAGCAGTTCTTC. The chain carries TRBV10-3 and TRBJ2-1; 10 bases agree with TRBD1. The CDR3 runs to 15 residues. The germline V gene encodes CDR1 ENHRY and CDR2 SYGVKD. The V gene end was trimmed by 3 bases and the J gene end by 8 bases; junction bases not matched to a gene: 7.

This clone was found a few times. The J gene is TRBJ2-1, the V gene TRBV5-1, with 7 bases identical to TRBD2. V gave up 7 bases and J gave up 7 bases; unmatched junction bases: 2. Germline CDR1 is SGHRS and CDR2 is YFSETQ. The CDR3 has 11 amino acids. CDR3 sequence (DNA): TGCGCCAGCGGGGAGGGGAATGAGCAGTTCTTC. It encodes CASGEGNEQFF.

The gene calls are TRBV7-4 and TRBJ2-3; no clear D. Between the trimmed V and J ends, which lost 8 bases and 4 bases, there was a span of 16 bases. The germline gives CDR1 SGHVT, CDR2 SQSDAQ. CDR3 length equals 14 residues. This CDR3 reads CASASISPADTQYF. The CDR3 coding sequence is TGTGCCAGCGCCTCGATTTCTCCCGCAGATACGCAGTATTTT.

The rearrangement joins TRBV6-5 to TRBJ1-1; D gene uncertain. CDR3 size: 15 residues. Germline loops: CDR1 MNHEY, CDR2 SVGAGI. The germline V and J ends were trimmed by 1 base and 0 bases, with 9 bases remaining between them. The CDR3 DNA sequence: TGTGCCAGCAGTTACTACGAGGGAATGAACACTGAAGCTTTCTTT. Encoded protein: CASSYYEGMNTEAFF.

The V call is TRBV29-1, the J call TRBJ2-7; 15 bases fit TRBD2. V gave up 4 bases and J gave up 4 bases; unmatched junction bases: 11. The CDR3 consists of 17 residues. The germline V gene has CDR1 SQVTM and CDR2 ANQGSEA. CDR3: CSVAGLAGGTGRYEQYF. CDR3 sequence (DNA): TGCAGCGTTGCGGGACTAGCGGGAGGTACGGGCCGGTACGAGCAGTACTTC.

The CDR3 bases are TGTGCCAGCAAGGTCGGACAGGGGGCCTACGAGCAGTACTTC. It yields the protein CASKVGQGAYEQYF. The chain combines TRBV2 with TRBJ2-7, with 10 bases aligning to TRBD1. CDR1 and CDR2 from the germline V gene are SNHLY and FYNNEI. The CDR3 is 14 residues long. J lost 2 bases, V lost 7 bases, and 5 bases had no gene match.

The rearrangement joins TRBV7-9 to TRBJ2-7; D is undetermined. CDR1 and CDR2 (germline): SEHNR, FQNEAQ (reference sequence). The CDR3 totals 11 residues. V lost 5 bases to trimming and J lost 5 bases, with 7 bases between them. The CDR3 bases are TGTGCCAGCAGCCTACTGGACGAGCAGTACTTC. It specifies CASSLLDEQYF.

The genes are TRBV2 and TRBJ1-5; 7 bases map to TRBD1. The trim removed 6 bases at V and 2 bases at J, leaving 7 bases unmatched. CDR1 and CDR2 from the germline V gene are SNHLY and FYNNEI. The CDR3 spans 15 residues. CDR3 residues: CASRPAGGGNQPQHF. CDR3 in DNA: TGTGCCAGCAGGCCAGCAGGGGGTGGCAATCAGCCCCAGCATTTT.

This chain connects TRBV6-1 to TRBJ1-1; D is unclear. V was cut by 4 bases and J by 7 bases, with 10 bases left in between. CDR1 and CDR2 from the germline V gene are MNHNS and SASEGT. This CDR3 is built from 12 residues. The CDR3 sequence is CASSAGPGEAFF. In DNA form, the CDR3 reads TGTGCCAGCAGTGCCGGACCGGGTGAAGCTTTCTTT.

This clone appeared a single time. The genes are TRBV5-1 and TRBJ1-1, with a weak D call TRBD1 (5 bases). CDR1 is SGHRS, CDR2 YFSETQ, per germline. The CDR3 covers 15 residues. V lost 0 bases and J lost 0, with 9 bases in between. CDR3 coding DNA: TGCGCCAGCAGCTTGGGTTGGGGCATGAACACTGAAGCTTTCTTT. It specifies CASSLGWGMNTEAFF.

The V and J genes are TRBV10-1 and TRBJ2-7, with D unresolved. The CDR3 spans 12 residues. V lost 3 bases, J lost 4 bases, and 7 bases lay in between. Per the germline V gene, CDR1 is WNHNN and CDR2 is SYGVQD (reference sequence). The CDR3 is CASSEGPYEQYF. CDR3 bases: TGCGCCAGCAGTGAAGGGCCTTACGAGCAGTACTTC.

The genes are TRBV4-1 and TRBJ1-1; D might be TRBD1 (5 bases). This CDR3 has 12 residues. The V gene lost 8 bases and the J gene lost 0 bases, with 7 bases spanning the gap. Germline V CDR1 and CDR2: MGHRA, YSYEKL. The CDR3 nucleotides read TGCGCCAGCGAGGGGATGAACACTGAAGCTTTCTTT. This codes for CASEGMNTEAFF.

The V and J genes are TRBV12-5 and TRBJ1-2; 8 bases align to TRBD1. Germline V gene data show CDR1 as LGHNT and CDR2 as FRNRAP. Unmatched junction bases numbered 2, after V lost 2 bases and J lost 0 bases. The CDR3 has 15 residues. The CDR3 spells CASGLTGGANYGYTF. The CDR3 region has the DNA TGTGCTAGTGGTTTGACAGGGGGAGCTAACTATGGCTACACCTTC.

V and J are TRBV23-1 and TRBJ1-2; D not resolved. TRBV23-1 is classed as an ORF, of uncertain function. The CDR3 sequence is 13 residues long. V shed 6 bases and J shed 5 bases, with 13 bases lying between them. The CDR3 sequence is CASRPDVGYGYTF. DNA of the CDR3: TGCGCCAGCAGGCCCGATGTTGGGTATGGCTACACCTTC.

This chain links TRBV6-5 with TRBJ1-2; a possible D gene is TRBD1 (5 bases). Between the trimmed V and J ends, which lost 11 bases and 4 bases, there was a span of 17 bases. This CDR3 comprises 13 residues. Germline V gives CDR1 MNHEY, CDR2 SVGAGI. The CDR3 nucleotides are TGTGCCGGATTGGCCGGGACCGGCTATGGCTACACCTTC. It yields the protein CAGLAGTGYGYTF.